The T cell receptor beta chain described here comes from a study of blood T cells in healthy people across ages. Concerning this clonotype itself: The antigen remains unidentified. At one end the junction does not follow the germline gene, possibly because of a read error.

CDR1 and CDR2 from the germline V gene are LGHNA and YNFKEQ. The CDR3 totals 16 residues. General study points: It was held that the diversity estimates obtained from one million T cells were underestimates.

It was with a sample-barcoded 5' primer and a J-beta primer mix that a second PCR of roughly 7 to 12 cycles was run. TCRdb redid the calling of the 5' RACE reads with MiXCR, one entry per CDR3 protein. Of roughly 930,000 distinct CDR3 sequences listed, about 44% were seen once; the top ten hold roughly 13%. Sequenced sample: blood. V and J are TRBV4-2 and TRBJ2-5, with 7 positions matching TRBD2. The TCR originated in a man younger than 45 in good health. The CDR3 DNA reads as TGTGCCAGCAGCCAAGGTCCTAGCGGTCCCCAAGAGGCCCAGTACTTC. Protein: CASSQGPSGPQEAQYF.